The next 7 T cell receptor beta chains were all read from a single sample in a study of shared clonotypes between healthy human individuals. Naivety among CD8 cells was defined by CD45RO negativity and positive CCR7 selection, thereby excluding terminally differentiated effector memory CD45RA+ cells. TCRdb keeps only in-frame clones here, not all; method: immunoSEQ multiplex PCR. The sample lists roughly 2.1 million clones, 85% to 95% occurring once. The material sequenced was naive CD8+ T cells from PBMCs. These receptors originate from a man younger than 30 in good health. Some clones in this sample may be carry-over from other donors' samples.

This clone was observed a single time. The CDR3 nucleotides read TGCGCCAGCAGCCAAAGCCGGACTAGCGGGCGTGAGCAGTTCTTC. Translating gives CASSQSRTSGREQFF. This chain joins TRBV4-3 and TRBJ2-1; 11 positions match TRBD2. V gave up 2 bases and J gave up 9 bases; unmatched junction bases: 6. Per the germline V gene, CDR1 is LGHNA and CDR2 is YSLEER. The CDR3 runs 15 residues.

The chain combines TRBV11-3 with TRBJ2-2, with TRBD2 identical over 10 bases. Germline loops: CDR1 SGHNT, CDR2 YENEEA. Trimming removed 5 bases from V and 4 bases from J; junction bases left unmatched: 7. The length of the CDR3 is 16 residues. The CDR3 here is CASSPRAGGGTGELFF. The CDR3 nucleotides read TGTGCCAGCAGCCCGCGAGCGGGAGGGGGCACCGGGGAGCTGTTTTTT. Supplemented by reference TRBV11-3 and TRBJ2-2, the full variable domain reads EAGVVQSPRYKIIEKKQPVAFWCNPISGHNTLYWYLQNLGQGPELLIRYENEEAVDDSQLPKDRFSAERLKGVDSTLKIQPAELGDSAVYLCASSPRAGGGTGELFFGEGSRLTVL.

V and J are TRBV28 and TRBJ2-7; D not resolved. CDR1 MDHEN and CDR2 SYDVKM come from the germline V gene. Deletions cut 3 bases from V and 4 bases from J, with 13 bases between. The length of the CDR3 is 14 residues. For the CDR3, the DNA is TGTGCCAGCAGTTTTGCAGGACGGAGATACGAGCAGTACTTC. Translating it yields CASSFAGRRYEQYF.

This chain uses TRBV9 with TRBJ2-7, with TRBD2 identical over 8 bases. This CDR3 comprises 14 residues. The V gene end was trimmed by 4 bases and the J gene end by 6 bases; junction bases not matched to a gene: 9. The germline CDR1 and CDR2 sequences are SGDLS and YYNGEE. CDR3 sequence (DNA): TGTGCCAGCAGCCCCCACGGTAGCGGGGCCGAGCAGTACTTC. Residues: CASSPHGSGAEQYF. Together with reference TRBV9 and TRBJ2-7, the CDR3 gives the full variable domain: DSGVTQTPKHLITATGQRVTLRCSPRSGDLSVYWYQQSLDQGLQFLIQYYNGEERAKGNILERFSAQQFPDLHSELNLSSLELGDSALYFCASSPHGSGAEQYFGPGTRLTVT.

The V call is TRBV18, the J call TRBJ1-2; D possibly corresponds to TRBD1 (5 bases). The CDR3 spans 14 residues. Germline V gives CDR1 KGHSH, CDR2 LQKENI. Trimming took 3 bases from V and 4 from J, leaving 12 bases between them. The CDR3 sequence: CASSPTRDGYGYTF. The DNA of the CDR3 is TGTGCCAGCTCACCTACCCGGGACGGCTATGGCTACACCTTC.

The chain links TRBV19 to TRBJ1-4; D remains ambiguous. The length of the CDR3 is 15 residues. Trimming removed 7 bases at V and 3 bases at J, with 15 bases between. The germline CDR1 and CDR2 sequences are LNHDA and SQIVND (reference sequence). The CDR3 coding sequence is TGTGCCAGTACGGCCCCGACCGCCCCTAATGAAAAACTGTTTTTT. Protein sequence: CASTAPTAPNEKLFF.

V usage is TRBV27 and J usage is TRBJ2-7, with D perhaps being TRBD1 or TRBD2 (6 bases each). This CDR3 comprises 16 residues. The V end lost 5 bases, the J end lost 2 bases, and 19 bases lay between the germline ends. CDR1 MNHEY and CDR2 SMNVEV come from the germline V gene (reference sequence). CDR3 loop: CASSVDSVRGAYEQYF. The CDR3 DNA is TGTGCCAGCAGTGTCGATAGTGTAAGGGGGGCCTACGAGCAGTACTTC.